The 2 T cell receptor beta chains below come from one sample, sequenced in a study of blood T cell repertoires in COVID-19. Repertoires were generated with immunoSEQ multiplex PCR, while TCRdb's copy carries only in-frame clones and drops some. The sample includes about 330,000 clones, about 83% of them seen just once. Sequencing used peripheral blood. The receptor source for this set is a woman in her forties or fifties with acute or convalescent COVID-19.

As concerns this clone: Other DNA sequences of this sample code for an identical CDR3. The rearrangement uses TRBV7-3 and TRBJ2-1; TRBD2 matches 10 bases. Germline CDR1 is SGHTA and CDR2 is FQGTGA. V lost 5 bases, J lost 2 bases, and 3 bases stayed unmatched. The CDR3 loop spans 15 amino acids. The CDR3 DNA reads TGTGCCAGCAGCCTTACTAGCGGGACCTACAATGAGCAGTTCTTC. Its protein product is CASSLTSGTYNEQFF.

This clone was detected only a few times. The V call is TRBV10-3, the J call TRBJ2-7; 8 bases map to TRBD2. V was pared by 5 bases and J by 0 bases, with 9 bases of the junction left unmatched. The germline gives CDR1 ENHRY, CDR2 SYGVKD. This CDR3 has 16 amino acids. The CDR3 region is CAISPGLAGGSYEQYF. DNA for the CDR3: TGTGCCATCAGTCCCGGACTAGCTGGGGGCTCCTACGAGCAGTACTTC.